This TCR beta chain was retrieved from a study of blood T cell repertoires in COVID-19. J gave up 5 bases and V 5 bases, and 7 bases lay outside the gene matches. The CDR3 is made up of 15 amino acids. Germline loops: CDR1 MNHEY, CDR2 SVGAGI. Assay: immunoSEQ multiplex PCR; the TCRdb copy retains only in-frame clones and omits some. The data contain around 240,000 clones, approximately 80% of them singletons. The rearrangement links TRBV6-5 to TRBJ1-5, with 9 bases identical to TRBD1. The sample comprised peripheral blood. The receptor comes from a woman aged 45-65 years with acute or convalescent COVID-19. CDR3 protein: CASSQQGAVDQPQHF. The CDR3 nucleotides are TGTGCCAGCAGTCAACAGGGGGCTGTGGATCAGCCCCAGCATTTT.